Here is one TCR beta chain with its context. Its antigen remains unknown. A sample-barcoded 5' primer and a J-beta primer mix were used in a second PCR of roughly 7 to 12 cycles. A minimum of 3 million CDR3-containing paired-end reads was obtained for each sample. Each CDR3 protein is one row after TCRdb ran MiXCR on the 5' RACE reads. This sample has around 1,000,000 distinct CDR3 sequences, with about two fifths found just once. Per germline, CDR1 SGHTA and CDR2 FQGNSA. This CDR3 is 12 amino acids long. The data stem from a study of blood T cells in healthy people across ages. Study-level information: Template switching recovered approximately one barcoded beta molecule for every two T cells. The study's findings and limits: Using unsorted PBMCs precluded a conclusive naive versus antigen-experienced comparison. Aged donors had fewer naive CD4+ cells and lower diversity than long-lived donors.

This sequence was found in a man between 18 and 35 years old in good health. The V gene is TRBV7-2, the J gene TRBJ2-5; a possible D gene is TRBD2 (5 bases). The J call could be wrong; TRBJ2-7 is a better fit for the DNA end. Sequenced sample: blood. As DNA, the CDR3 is TGTGCCAGCAGCTGGGGAGTCGACGAGCAGTACTTC. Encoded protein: CASSWGVDEQYF.